The clone carrying this T cell receptor (beta chain) was picked up a small number of times. Its matching antigen is unknown. This specimen belongs to a study of beta chain features in type 1 diabetes. Overall study context: Sorted cell examination encompassed about 110,000,000 cells across all samples.

Study-level points and caveats: All four CD4+ subsets from Type 1 diabetes patients carried moderately but significantly shorter TCRB CDR3s.

Reverse transcription of all isolated RNA meant that expressed TCRB transcripts were sequenced. The assay was immunoSEQ multiplex PCR, and TCRdb's table has in-frame clones only and misses some. The sample records about 700,000 clones, over 10% being singletons. Sorting with CD45RO/CCR7/CD25/CD127/CD95/CD27 yielded naive, central memory, regulatory and stem-like memory CD4+ cells. Post-sort purity exceeded 98% for all sorted populations. The ends were cut back, 1 base at V and 4 bases at J, with 12 bases in the middle. The CDR3 spans 15 residues. Germline V CDR1 and CDR2: KGHSH, LQKENI. Material for sequencing was naive CD4+ T cells from blood. The TCR originated in a man aged 18 to 30 with type 1 diabetes. J is TRBJ2-3 and V is TRBV18, with D possibly matching TRBD2 (6 bases). CDR3 sequence (DNA): TGTGCCAGCTCACCACGGGGAAGGGAGGCAGATACGCAGTATTTT. Translation: CASSPRGREADTQYF.